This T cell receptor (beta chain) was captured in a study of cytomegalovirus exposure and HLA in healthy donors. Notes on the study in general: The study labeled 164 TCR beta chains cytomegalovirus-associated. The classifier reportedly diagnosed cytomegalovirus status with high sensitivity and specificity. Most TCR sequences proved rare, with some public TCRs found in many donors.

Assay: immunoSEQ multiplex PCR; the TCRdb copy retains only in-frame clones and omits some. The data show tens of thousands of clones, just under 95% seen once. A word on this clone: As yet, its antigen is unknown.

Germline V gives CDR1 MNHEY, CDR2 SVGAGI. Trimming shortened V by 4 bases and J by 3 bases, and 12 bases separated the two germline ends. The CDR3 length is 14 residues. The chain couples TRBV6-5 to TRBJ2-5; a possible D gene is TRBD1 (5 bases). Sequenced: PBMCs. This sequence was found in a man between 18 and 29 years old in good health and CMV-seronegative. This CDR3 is CASSFSGLEETQYF. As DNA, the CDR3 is TGTGCCAGCAGTTTTTCAGGGTTGGAAGAGACCCAGTACTTC.